Listed below are T cell receptor beta chains from one sample, sequenced in a study of blood T cell repertoires in COVID-19. Data came from immunoSEQ multiplex PCR; TCRdb stores just in-frame clones and leaves some out. This sample carries about 70,000 clones, around four fifths of them seen once, and the ten largest clones take about 10%. Sequencing used peripheral blood. These receptors originate from a human donor in a cohort sampled during active COVID-19. Both conserved end residues are part of each CDR3. D genes are given only for firm matches. Clone size is stated in some rows and not others, as once, few, many or a class when expanded.

j_call d_call clone_size v_call cdr3_nt cdr3_aa
TRBJ2-7 TRBD1 NA TRBV18 TGTGCCAGCTCACTACCGGGACAGGGGGCCACCTACGAGCAGTACTTC CASSLPGQGATYEQYF
TRBJ2-7 TRBD2 NA TRBV19 TGTGCCAGTGGACTAGCGGGGGCCGTCGTTAGGGAGCAGTACTTC CASGLAGAVVREQYF
TRBJ1-5 NA NA TRBV3-1/TRBV3-2 TGTGCCAGCAGCTACGGACAGTACAATCAGCCCCAGCATTTT CASSYGQYNQPQHF
TRBJ2-1 TRBD2 NA TRBV2 TGTGCCAGCAAGCAGCCGGGACTAGCGGGGGGTGGTGAGCAGTTCTTC CASKQPGLAGGGEQFF
TRBJ1-5 NA NA TRBV19 TGTGCCAGTAGTATCCGGTCAGGACAGTGGCAGCCCCAGCATTTT CASSIRSGQWQPQHF
TRBJ2-5 TRBD2 NA TRBV25-1 TGTGCCAGCAAACCCCTAGCGGGGGGGCCTTTTGTCGAGACCCAGTACTTC CASKPLAGGPFVETQYF
TRBJ2-5 NA NA TRBV7-9 TGTGCCAGCAGCTCCAGGACAGGAGGGCAAGAGACCCAGTACTTC CASSSRTGGQETQYF
TRBJ2-1 NA NA TRBV18 TGTGCCAGCTCACTACCCAACAATGAGCAGTTCTTC CASSLPNNEQFF
TRBJ2-2 NA NA TRBV6-2/TRBV6-3 TGTGCCAGCAGTTACCCGGGGACCGGGGAGCTGTTTTTT CASSYPGTGELFF
TRBJ1-3 NA NA TRBV30 TGTGCCTGGATTTCAGCTGGAAACACCATATATTTT CAWISAGNTIYF
TRBJ2-2 NA NA TRBV3-1/TRBV3-2 TGTGCCAGCAGCCACGCCGGCGGGGAGCTGTTTTTT CASSHAGGELFF
TRBJ1-1 NA NA TRBV3-1/TRBV3-2 TGTGCCAGCAGCCACCGGACAAAGGGCACTGAAGCTTTCTTT CASSHRTKGTEAFF
TRBJ2-7 NA few TRBV4-1 TGCGCCAGCAGCCAAGTTCCCGGCGGGGACGACTACGAGCAGTACTTC CASSQVPGGDDYEQYF
TRBJ1-6 TRBD1 NA TRBV2 TGTGCCAGCAGTATACAGGGGGCGACGGATTCACCCCTCCACTTT CASSIQGATDSPLHF
TRBJ2-7 NA once TRBV19 TGTGCCAGTAGTATGCGGCAGGGGAGTTACGAGCAGTACTTC CASSMRQGSYEQYF
TRBJ1-1 TRBD1 NA TRBV5-1 TGCGCCAGCAGCTTGCGAGACAGGGCCACTGAAGCTTTCTTT CASSLRDRATEAFF
TRBJ1-1 TRBD1 NA TRBV2 TGTGCCAGCAGTGATGGACAGGGGAACACTGAAGCTTTCTTT CASSDGQGNTEAFF
TRBJ2-7 TRBD1 few TRBV7-9 TGTGCCAGCAGCTCCCGGACAGGGTCCTACGAGCAGTACTTC CASSSRTGSYEQYF
TRBJ2-5 NA few TRBV7-2 TGTGCCAGCAGCCCCCCTGGGGGGGGGCCCCAAGAGACCCAGTACTTC CASSPPGGGPQETQYF
TRBJ2-5 NA NA TRBV5-1 TGCGCCAGCAGCGGGAATGGGGGGCAAGAGACCCAGTACTTC CASSGNGGQETQYF
TRBJ2-5 NA NA TRBV3-1/TRBV3-2 TGTGCCAGCAGCCAATCCCGTGGCAGGCTTCAAGAGACCCAGTACTTC CASSQSRGRLQETQYF
TRBJ1-1 TRBD1 NA TRBV27 TGTGCCAGCAGTTTAAGAGGGGGCCGGAACACTGAAGCTTTCTTT CASSLRGGRNTEAFF
TRBJ2-6 NA NA TRBV19 TGTGCCAGTAGTATTCAGGGTGCCTCTGGGGCCAACGTCCTGACTTTC CASSIQGASGANVLTF
TRBJ1-6 NA NA TRBV19 TGTGCCAGTAGTATCAGGGAAAATTCACCCCTCCACTTT CASSIRENSPLHF